This T cell receptor beta chain was obtained from a study of beta chain features in type 1 diabetes. Study observations and caveats: Equally in patients and controls, shorter templates might have been favored by PCR. VDJ junctions from type 1 diabetes patients carried fewer insertions and larger deletions. For Type 1 diabetes patients, all four CD4+ subsets carried TCRB CDR3s that were moderately but significantly shorter. Within the patient group, naive, central memory and Treg TCRB repertoires appeared more similar to each other than within healthy donors.

This clone was recorded a few times. Its antigen is undetermined. CD4+ naive, central memory, regulatory and stem cell-like memory cells were sorted via CD45RO/CCR7/CD25/CD127/CD95/CD27. V was trimmed by 2 bases and J by 5 bases, leaving 12 bases between them. The CDR3 contains 15 residues. The germline CDR1 and CDR2 sequences are MNHEY and SVGAGI. Expressed TCRB transcripts were sequenced, since all the RNA that had been isolated was reverse transcribed. The data were produced by immunoSEQ multiplex PCR, yet TCRdb's version contains in-frame clones alone and is incomplete. The sample holds some 350,000 clones, 9.5% to 10% seen once.

This receptor was obtained from a young man with type 1 diabetes. Sequenced material: central memory CD4+ T cells from blood. J is TRBJ1-4 and V is TRBV6-5; D remains ambiguous. The CDR3 spells CASSYEHRGNEKLFF. In DNA, the CDR3 is TGTGCCAGCAGTTACGAGCATCGAGGGAATGAAAAACTGTTTTTT.